Below, 25 T cell receptor beta chains from the same sample are listed, as sequenced in a study of blood T cells in healthy people across ages. Primers used in a second PCR of about 7 to 12 cycles were a sample-barcoded 5' primer and a J-beta primer mix. MiXCR, run by TCRdb on the 5' RACE reads, gives a single entry per CDR3 protein. The table has about 1.4 million distinct CDR3 sequences, almost 60% seen once. Sequenced input: blood. All receptors derive from a man aged 18 to 30 in good health.

This clonotype has only one observation. This rearrangement joins TRBV6-1 to TRBJ2-3; D might be TRBD2 (5 bases). The length of the CDR3 is 17 residues. Trimming stripped 5 bases from V and 4 bases from J, with 22 bases between. Germline V gene data show CDR1 as MNHNS and CDR2 as SASEGT. CDR3 bases: TGTGCCAGCAGTCCCTCCGGACTCATTGGGATGGCAGATACGCAGTATTTT. This translates into CASSPSGLIGMADTQYF.

There are a few counts of this clonotype. J is TRBJ2-3 and V is TRBV20-1, with TRBD1 as a possible D gene (6 bases). There are 13 residues in the CDR3. Trimming shortened V by 3 bases and J by 1 base, and 8 bases separated the two germline ends. Germline V gene lookup returns CDR1 DFQATT and CDR2 SNEGSKA (reference sequence). CDR3 DNA sequence: TGCAGTGCTAGGGGGGCGGGCACAGATACGCAGTATTTT. It translates to CSARGAGTDTQYF.

The gene calls are TRBV20-1 and TRBJ2-1, with 15 bases fitting TRBD2. The CDR3 length is 19 residues. The V segment lost 5 bases and the J segment 0 bases; nucleotides outside the gene matches: 11. Germline V CDR1 and CDR2: DFQATT, SNEGSKA (reference sequence). CDR3 amino acids: CSALPGLAGGLNSYNEQFF. The CDR3 DNA follows: TGCAGTGCTTTACCGGGACTAGCGGGGGGCCTCAACTCCTACAATGAGCAGTTCTTC.

This rearrangement joins TRBV28 to TRBJ2-5, with 12 bases fitting TRBD2. With V trimmed by 6 bases and J by 2 bases, 7 bases remained unmatched. The CDR3 is 16 amino acids. The germline CDR1 and CDR2 sequences are MDHEN and SYDVKM. CDR3 sequence reads: CASSSRLAGDQETQYF. CDR3 coding DNA: TGTGCCAGCAGCTCCCGACTAGCGGGGGATCAAGAGACCCAGTACTTC. Complete variable domain (other parts from reference TRBV28 and TRBJ2-5): DVKVTQSSRYLVKRTGEKVFLECVQDMDHENMFWYRQDPGLGLRLIYFSYDVKMKEKGDIPEGYSVSREKKERFSLILESASTNQTSMYLCASSSRLAGDQETQYFGPGTRLLVL.

The chain couples TRBV27 to TRBJ1-6; D gene unclear. Germline CDR1 is MNHEY and CDR2 is SMNVEV (reference sequence). The CDR3 extends over 16 amino acids. The CDR3 spells CAESRRNHNDNSPLHF. CDR3 bases: TGTGCGGAAAGTCGCCGAAACCATAACGATAATTCACCCCTCCACTTT.

This chain connects TRBV20-1 to TRBJ2-1; no clear D gene. Germline-derived CDR1 and CDR2 are DFQATT and SNEGSKA (reference sequence). This CDR3 has 14 residues. Deletions cut 4 bases from V and 1 base from J, with 11 bases between. CDR3 nucleotide sequence: TGCAGTGCTAAGGCCAGAGTTTCCTACAATGAGCAGTTCTTC. Translation gives CSAKARVSYNEQFF.

Only a few counts were recorded for this clonotype. The V and J genes are TRBV12-3 or TRBV12-4 and TRBJ2-1; D is ambiguous. Trimming took 7 bases from V and 6 from J, leaving 19 bases between them. The CDR3 spans 15 residues. In DNA form, the CDR3 reads TGTGCCAGCATTCCGGGCCCCGCGCCCACCAATGAGCAGTTCTTC. This translates into CASIPGPAPTNEQFF.

This clonotype was counted a single time. The genes are TRBV6-5 and TRBJ2-3; 13 bases map to TRBD2. The CDR3 extends over 15 amino acids. V lost 6 bases to trimming and J lost 5 bases; unmatched junction nucleotides: 5. The germline gives CDR1 MNHEY, CDR2 SVGAGI. CDR3 coding DNA: TGTGCCAGCAGAAGGACTAGCGGGAGTTTAGATACGCAGTATTTT. Its protein product is CASRRTSGSLDTQYF.

CDR3 sequence (DNA): TGCAGTGCTAGATTTGGGGACAGAGGCTACAATGAGCAGTTCTTC. Translated, it gives CSARFGDRGYNEQFF. The V and J genes are TRBV20-1 and TRBJ2-1, with 7 bases lining up with TRBD1. Germline V CDR1 and CDR2: DFQATT, SNEGSKA (reference sequence). The CDR3 contains 15 residues. The J segment lost 3 bases and the V segment lost 2 bases, leaving 7 bases of the junction unmatched.

V gene TRBV29-1 combines with J gene TRBJ2-1; TRBD1 or TRBD2 may be the D gene (6 bases each). CDR1 SQVTM and CDR2 ANQGSEA come from the germline V gene. This CDR3 is 13 amino acids long. V gave up 8 bases and J gave up 4 bases, with 15 bases separating them. Written as DNA, the CDR3 is TGCAGCCATAGGGGGGATTTGTACAATGAGCAGTTCTTC. It is translated as CSHRGDLYNEQFF.

This clonotype came up once. The CDR3 region is CASSLWGRLVNQPQHF. The CDR3 DNA reads TGTGCCAGCAGTTTATGGGGTAGGTTAGTAAATCAGCCCCAGCATTTT. The chain uses TRBV12-3 or TRBV12-4 and TRBJ1-5; D unresolved. Trimming stripped 2 bases from V and 4 bases from J, with 15 bases between. This CDR3 region has 16 residues.

The chain couples TRBV15 to TRBJ1-5, with 12 bases lining up with TRBD1. This CDR3 contains 18 residues. Germline CDR1 reads LNHNV; CDR2 reads YYDKDF (reference sequence). V was clipped by 0 bases and J by 0 bases; unmatched bases: 3. CDR3 DNA sequence: TGTGCCACCAGCAGAGACGGGACAGGGGGCCTTAGCAATCAGCCCCAGCATTTT. It is translated as CATSRDGTGGLSNQPQHF.

This clonotype was counted many times. At one of its ends the junction is not consistent with the germline gene, which may arise from a read error. The chain links TRBV4-1 to TRBJ2-7; either TRBD1 or TRBD2 may fit D (5 bases each). CDR1 MGHRA and CDR2 YSYEKL come from the germline V gene. There are 13 residues in the CDR3. The CDR3 reads CASSPGPSYEQYF. Here the CDR3 DNA reads TGTGCCAGCTCCCCGGGACCCTCCTACGAGCAGTACTTC.

CDR3 in DNA: TGTGCCAGCAGCTTAGCAGCGGTTACACGTGAGACCCAGTACTTC. Protein: CASSLAAVTRETQYF. The J gene is TRBJ2-7, the V gene TRBV7-2; maybe TRBD2 (5 bases). The J call may be in error: the DNA end matches TRBJ2-5 better. The CDR3 runs 15 residues. Germline CDR1 is SGHTA and CDR2 is FQGNSA.

This chain links TRBV5-6 with TRBJ2-1; D might be TRBD1 (5 bases). Per germline, CDR1 SGHDT and CDR2 YYEEEE. The CDR3 spans 16 residues. V lost 0 bases, J lost 2 bases, and 12 bases lay in between. CDR3 amino acids: CASSLVVGPTYNEQFF. The CDR3 DNA sequence: TGTGCCAGCAGCTTGGTAGTGGGGCCAACCTACAATGAGCAGTTCTTC.

J is TRBJ2-4 and V is TRBV27, with unresolved D. The CDR3 totals 15 residues. Germline CDR1 MNHEY, CDR2 SMNVEV (reference sequence). Trimming left V 6 bases short and J 9 bases short, with 21 bases between. The CDR3: CASSPVVPPSGIQYF. The CDR3 DNA is TGTGCCAGCAGCCCCGTAGTCCCCCCGAGTGGCATTCAGTACTTC.

The V call is TRBV6-5, the J call TRBJ1-6, with TRBD1 identical over 7 bases. In germline, CDR1 is MNHEY, CDR2 SVGAGI. Unmatched junction bases numbered 8, after V lost 5 bases and J lost 4 bases. The CDR3 totals 16 residues. The CDR3 is CASSSKGQKYNSPLHF. The DNA for the CDR3 is TGTGCCAGCAGTAGCAAGGGACAGAAATATAATTCACCCCTCCACTTT.

V gene TRBV7-2 combines with J gene TRBJ1-1, with no clear D. Germline lookup yields CDR1 SGHTA and CDR2 FQGNSA. The CDR3 has 13 amino acids. V lost 5 bases to trimming and J lost 6 bases, with 13 bases between them. Here the CDR3 reads CASSPGLESEAFF. The DNA for the CDR3 is TGTGCCAGCAGCCCCGGCCTTGAGTCTGAAGCTTTCTTT.

The chain couples TRBV3-1 to TRBJ2-5, with 8 nucleotides matching TRBD1. J gave up 6 bases and V 6 bases, and 9 bases lay outside the gene matches. The length of the CDR3 is 14 residues. Germline CDR1 reads LGHDT; CDR2 reads YNNKEL (reference sequence). The CDR3 spells CASREDRGGKTQYF. The CDR3 DNA reads as TGTGCCAGCAGAGAAGACAGGGGCGGGAAGACCCAGTACTTC.

The chain has TRBV4-3 and TRBJ2-7; TRBD2 agrees at 8 bases. With the DNA end fitting TRBJ2-4 better, the J assignment may be wrong. This CDR3 comprises 15 residues. CDR1 LGHNA and CDR2 YSLEER come from the germline V gene. CDR3 residues: CASSDGTRPQNIQYF. Written as DNA, the CDR3 is TGCGCCAGCAGCGACGGGACTAGACCTCAAAACATTCAGTACTTC.

To note about this clonotype: Its ends do not fully match the called genes, so a read error is possible. The CDR3 nucleotides read TGCGCCGGCAGCCCGGGACTAGCGGGACACTACGAGCAGTACTTC. This codes for CAGSPGLAGHYEQYF. The genes are TRBV5-1 and TRBJ2-7; 13 bases agree with TRBD2. The CDR3 spans 15 residues. The germline gives CDR1 SGHRS, CDR2 YFSETQ.

This chain links TRBV29-1 with TRBJ2-7, with 11 bases identical to TRBD1. CDR1 SQVTM and CDR2 ANQGSEA come from the germline V gene. The trim removed 3 bases at V and 5 bases at J, leaving 3 bases unmatched. The CDR3 has 13 amino acids. The CDR3 nucleotides are TGCAGCGTTGAGGGACAGGGGGAAGACGAGCAGTACTTC. Translation: CSVEGQGEDEQYF.

The chain couples TRBV29-1 to TRBJ2-5; 7 bases fit TRBD2. The J call could be wrong; TRBJ2-7 is a better fit for the DNA end. CDR1 SQVTM and CDR2 ANQGSEA come from the germline V gene. The CDR3 consists of 13 residues. The CDR3 nucleotides read TGCAGCGTTACAGCGGGATCTACCTACGAGCAGTACTTC. Protein: CSVTAGSTYEQYF.

The V call is TRBV4-2, the J call TRBJ1-1; D is uncertain. Trimming took 1 base from V and 7 from J, leaving 13 bases between them. The CDR3 is 14 amino acids. From germline, CDR1 is LGHNA and CDR2 YNFKEQ. The CDR3 region has the DNA TGTGCCAGCAGCCAAGGGGTAGGAATGATTGAAGCTTTCTTT. Protein sequence: CASSQGVGMIEAFF.

In its sample, this clonotype was seen a few times. The chain uses TRBV20-1 and TRBJ2-5; 7 bases fit TRBD2. The CDR3 runs 14 residues. J gave up 11 bases and V 1 base, and 13 bases lay outside the gene matches. Germline CDR1 DFQATT, CDR2 SNEGSKA (reference sequence). CDR3 loop: CSARGLAVANEQYF. DNA for the CDR3: TGCAGTGCTAGAGGTCTAGCGGTTGCCAATGAGCAGTACTTC.